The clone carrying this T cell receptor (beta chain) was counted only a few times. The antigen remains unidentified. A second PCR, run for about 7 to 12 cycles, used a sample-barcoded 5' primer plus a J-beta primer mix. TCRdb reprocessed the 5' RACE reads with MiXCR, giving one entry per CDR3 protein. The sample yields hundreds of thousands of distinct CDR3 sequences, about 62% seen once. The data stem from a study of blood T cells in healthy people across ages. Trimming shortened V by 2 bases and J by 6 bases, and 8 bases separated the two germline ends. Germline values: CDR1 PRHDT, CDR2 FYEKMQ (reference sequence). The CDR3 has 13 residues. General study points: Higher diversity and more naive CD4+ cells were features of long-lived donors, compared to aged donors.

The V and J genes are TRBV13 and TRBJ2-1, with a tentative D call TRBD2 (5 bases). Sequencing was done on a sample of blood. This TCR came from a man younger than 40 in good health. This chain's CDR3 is CASSLSAVNEQFF. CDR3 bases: TGTGCCAGCAGCTTATCAGCGGTCAATGAGCAGTTCTTC.